This record looks at one T cell receptor (beta chain) sequence and its context. This CDR3 is built from 15 residues. Germline CDR1 and CDR2: SGHDT and YYEEEE. V was pared by 1 base and J by 3 bases, with 3 bases of the junction left unmatched. The time point is: healthy volunteer bleed at 6 weeks. Blood, whole and unfractionated, served as the source for total RNA extraction. TCRdb called the RACE reads again in MiXCR, with one record for every CDR3 protein. This table has around 80,000 distinct CDR3 sequences, over 7% appearing once. The sample is drawn from a study of human T cells and chemical hapten exposure.

Sequencing was done on a sample of whole blood. The chain has TRBV5-6 and TRBJ2-3; 9 bases line up with TRBD1. The TCR originated in a male donor in good health. Some clones in this sample may be carry-over from other donors' samples. The CDR3 spells CASSLYRGPTDTQYF. CDR3 coding DNA: TGTGCCAGCAGCTTGTACAGGGGGCCAACAGATACGCAGTATTTT.